The 28 T cell receptor beta chains in this list originate from one sample, sequenced in a study of control samples from healthy donors and cancer patients (TCRdb year 2020). The receptor library was made with the immunoSEQ multiplex PCR assay. Drawn from immuneACCESS, this table holds only the in-frame rearrangements with V and J called that TCRdb kept. Clones are partly lost; checked studies trace under half to an unresolved V gene and leave the rest unexplained. The sample records some 99,000 clones, 75% to 90% of which are singletons. The top ten clones comprise approximately 16% of the sample. Sequencing was done on a sample of blood. Source of these receptors: a woman aged 50 to 60 in good health.

This clone was counted once. The chain couples TRBV30 to TRBJ1-1; perhaps TRBD1 as D (6 bases). The CDR3 consists of 15 residues. Trimming removed 6 bases at V and 0 bases at J, with 17 bases between. Germline lookup yields CDR1 GTSNPN and CDR2 SVGIG (reference sequence). This chain's CDR3 is CACHKGGRVNTEAFF. The CDR3 region has the DNA TGTGCCTGTCATAAAGGGGGGAGGGTGAACACTGAAGCTTTCTTT.

The rearrangement links TRBV6-5 to TRBJ2-7; D remains ambiguous. Trimming cost V 6 bases and J 2 bases, with 14 bases left between them. CDR1 MNHEY and CDR2 SVGAGI come from the germline V gene. This CDR3 region has 14 residues. For the CDR3, the DNA is TGTGCCAGCAGAGTTCTCGAGGCTACCTACGAGCAGTACTTC. Translation gives CASRVLEATYEQYF.

This sequence joins TRBV7-2 and TRBJ2-7; D unclear. This CDR3 spans 13 amino acids. Germline V lookup: CDR1 SGHTA, CDR2 FQGNSA. Between the trimmed V and J ends, which lost 1 base and 6 bases, there was a span of 10 bases. The CDR3 is CASSLEVGSEQYV. CDR3 DNA: TGTGCCAGCAGCTTAGAGGTCGGGTCCGAGCAGTACGTC.

V and J are TRBV7-3 and TRBJ2-1; 8 bases fit TRBD2. The CDR3 extends over 15 amino acids. The trim removed 5 bases at V and 7 bases at J, leaving 10 bases unmatched. Germline CDR1 reads SGHTA; CDR2 reads FQGTGA. In DNA form, the CDR3 reads TGTGCCAGCAGCAGGACTAGCCAAAGGGGGAATGAGCAGTTCTTC. Its protein product is CASSRTSQRGNEQFF.

V gene TRBV14 combines with J gene TRBJ1-4; D remains unclear. Trimming left V 0 bases short and J 8 bases short, with 7 bases between. The CDR3 is made up of 13 amino acids. The germline gives CDR1 SGHDN, CDR2 FVKESK. The CDR3 loop reads CASSQDRVEKLFF. For the CDR3, the DNA is TGTGCCAGCAGCCAAGATCGTGTGGAAAAACTGTTTTTT.

The CDR3 DNA is TGTGCCAGCAGCCCCTCGGGACTAGCGGGAAGGAATGAGCAGTTCTTC. This translates into CASSPSGLAGRNEQFF. The chain employs TRBV2 and TRBJ2-1, with 13 bases aligning to TRBD2. With 6 bases clipped from V and 7 bases from J, the junction kept 9 bases outside the gene matches. CDR1 is SNHLY and CDR2 is FYNNEI in the germline V gene. CDR3 length: 16 amino acids.

The chain recombines TRBV1 with TRBJ2-3; TRBD2 is taken as the D call from the table, unchecked against the DNA. TRBV1 is a listed pseudogene. The CDR3 length is 20 residues. This CDR3 is CTSSLIKGSASTTPTDTQYF. The CDR3 nucleotides are TGCACCAGCAGCCTGATCAAGGGTAGCGCTAGCACAACTCCAACAGATACGCAGTATTTT.

The V call is TRBV12-3 or TRBV12-4, the J call TRBJ2-5; D remains ambiguous. V was pared by 6 bases and J by 1 base, with 3 bases between. The CDR3 length is 11 residues. The CDR3 DNA reads as TGTGCCAGCAGGGGCCAAGAGACCCAGTACTTC. Residues: CASRGQETQYF.

Regarding this clone: Other DNA sequences of this sample code for an identical CDR3. CDR3 nucleotide sequence: TGTGCCAGCTCACCGGGACAGGGTGAAAAACTGTTTTTT. This encodes CASSPGQGEKLFF. The V and J genes are TRBV18 and TRBJ1-4, with 9 positions matching TRBD1. This CDR3 comprises 13 residues. From germline, CDR1 is KGHSH and CDR2 LQKENI. The V gene end was trimmed by 3 bases and the J gene end by 7 bases; junction bases not matched to a gene: 0.

CDR3 nucleotide sequence: TGCGCCAGCAGCCGAGTTTTGGACATGAACACTGAAGCTTTCTTT. It is translated as CASSRVLDMNTEAFF. The chain combines TRBV4-3 with TRBJ1-1; perhaps TRBD1 as D (5 bases). The CDR3 extends over 15 amino acids. Germline V gives CDR1 LGHNA, CDR2 YSLEER. Trimming pared 4 bases from V and 0 bases from J, leaving 12 bases between.

This clone has a handful of counts. This chain connects TRBV7-3 to TRBJ1-1; weak D call: TRBD1 (5 bases). Germline CDR1 reads SGHTA; CDR2 reads FQGTGA. This CDR3 region has 14 residues. V lost 0 bases and J 4 bases, leaving 9 bases between the germline ends. The CDR3 spells CASSLTGRGTEAFF. CDR3 bases: TGTGCCAGCAGCTTAACGGGAAGGGGCACTGAAGCTTTCTTT.

This sequence joins TRBV6-5 and TRBJ2-2; unclear D gene. Trimming took 6 bases from V and 4 from J, leaving 15 bases between them. The CDR3 runs to 15 residues. Germline V gives CDR1 MNHEY, CDR2 SVGAGI. CDR3 residues: CASSSLGPSTGELFF. The CDR3 DNA reads as TGTGCCAGCAGCTCCCTTGGGCCGAGCACCGGGGAGCTGTTTTTT.

A single count supports this clone. The chain couples TRBV9 to TRBJ2-3, with unresolved D. The V and J ends lost 4 bases and 0 bases respectively, with 9 bases between them. Germline V gives CDR1 SGDLS, CDR2 YYNGEE. The CDR3 totals 14 residues. CDR3: CASSPLMSTDTQYF. Here the CDR3 DNA reads TGTGCCAGCAGCCCCCTGATGAGCACAGATACGCAGTATTTT.

This clone was seen a single time. CDR3 protein: CASTTIQASSYNEQFF. The CDR3 DNA follows: TGTGCCAGCACCACAATACAGGCGAGCTCCTACAATGAGCAGTTCTTC. The rearrangement links TRBV2 to TRBJ2-1; a possible D gene is TRBD1 (5 bases). CDR1 and CDR2 from the germline V gene are SNHLY and FYNNEI. CDR3 length: 16 residues. The germline V and J ends were trimmed by 7 bases and 0 bases, with 16 bases remaining between them.

This chain joins TRBV10-3 and TRBJ2-3, with D unclear. Trimming removed 2 bases from V and 2 bases from J, with 8 bases in between. CDR3 length: 14 amino acids. CDR1 is ENHRY, CDR2 SYGVKD, per germline. In DNA form, the CDR3 reads TGTGCCATCAGTGAGGTACTCCCCACAGATACGCAGTATTTT. This sequence encodes CAISEVLPTDTQYF.

The chain carries TRBV7-9 and TRBJ2-3, with 8 bases identical to TRBD2. Germline assignment: CDR1 SEHNR and CDR2 FQNEAQ (reference sequence). V dropped 5 bases and J dropped 7; count of bases not matched to a gene: 14. The CDR3 has 16 residues. The chain's CDR3 is CASSPRAGGASNTQYF. The CDR3 region has the DNA TGTGCCAGCAGCCCGAGGGCCGGGGGGGCCTCGAATACGCAGTATTTT.

V and J are TRBV5-4 and TRBJ1-1; no clear D. Germline V gene data show CDR1 as SGHNT and CDR2 as YYREEE (reference sequence). The CDR3 totals 11 residues. V was cut by 10 bases and J by 8 bases, with 15 bases left in between. CDR3 sequence: CAYEPLGEAFF. CDR3 nucleotide sequence: TGTGCCTATGAGCCCTTAGGCGAAGCTTTCTTT.

The chain is built from TRBV11-2 and TRBJ2-5; D unresolved. The CDR3 is 13 residues long. Trimming stripped 3 bases from V and 1 base from J, with 6 bases between. CDR1 SGHAT and CDR2 FQNNGV come from the germline V gene. The CDR3 DNA follows: TGTGCCAGCAGCTTGTTCCTCCAAGAGACCCAGTACTTC. Translated: CASSLFLQETQYF.

The chain links TRBV5-1 to TRBJ1-1; 10 bases line up with TRBD1. This CDR3 spans 15 amino acids. J gave up 5 bases and V 3 bases, and 7 bases lay outside the gene matches. From germline, CDR1 is SGHRS and CDR2 YFSETQ. CDR3 nucleotide sequence: TGCGCCAGCAGCTCGGGACAGGGGCGAGGGACTGAAGCTTTCTTT. Translated: CASSSGQGRGTEAFF.

The V gene is TRBV5-6, the J gene TRBJ2-2; D may correspond to TRBD1 or TRBD2 (5 bases each). This CDR3 spans 16 amino acids. From germline, CDR1 is SGHDT and CDR2 YYEEEE. V was pared by 4 bases and J by 7 bases, with 20 bases between. The CDR3 protein is CASSTTGAGYFGELFF. The CDR3 DNA reads TGTGCCAGCAGCACCACCGGGGCGGGTTATTTCGGGGAGCTGTTTTTT.

This clone was seen a single time. The rearrangement joins TRBV5-1 to TRBJ2-2, with 9 bases that match TRBD1. Germline V CDR1 and CDR2: SGHRS, YFSETQ. V trimming: 5 bases; J trimming: 5 bases; junction bases outside the gene matches: 7. The CDR3 consists of 15 residues. The CDR3 bases are TGCGCCAGCAGAGATGGACAGGGGTGGACCGGGGAGCTGTTTTTT. Amino acids: CASRDGQGWTGELFF.

The chain links TRBV5-1 to TRBJ2-1; D is perhaps TRBD2 (5 bases). CDR1 SGHRS and CDR2 YFSETQ come from the germline V gene. The CDR3 length is 14 residues. V lost 2 bases, J lost 3 bases, and 9 bases lay in between. The CDR3 spells CASSFPGNYNEQFF. The DNA of the CDR3 is TGCGCCAGCAGCTTCCCCGGGAACTACAATGAGCAGTTCTTC.

In this sample, this clone turned up a few times. V gene TRBV27 combines with J gene TRBJ2-4; TRBD1 matches at 7 bases. J was trimmed by 2 bases and V by 4 bases; bases with no gene match: 8. There are 16 residues in the CDR3. Germline-derived CDR1 and CDR2 are MNHEY and SMNVEV (reference sequence). CDR3 protein: CASSSRQGVSKNIQYF. The CDR3 DNA follows: TGTGCCAGCAGTTCACGACAGGGTGTGTCCAAAAACATTCAGTACTTC.

The chain is built from TRBV19 and TRBJ2-1, with 7 positions matching TRBD2. The CDR3 covers 17 residues. CDR1 and CDR2 from the germline V gene are LNHDA and SQIVND (reference sequence). J gave up 1 base and V 1 base, and 7 bases lay outside the gene matches. CDR3 DNA: TGTGCCAGTAGTATAGTTGCGGGGGTTCAATCCTACAATGAGCAGTTCTTC. This sequence encodes CASSIVAGVQSYNEQFF. Variable domain in full (rest from reference TRBV19 and TRBJ2-1): DGGITQSPKYLFRKEGQNVTLSCEQNLNHDAMYWYRQDPGQGLRLIYYSQIVNDFQKGDIAEGYSVSREKKESFPLTVTSAQKNPTAFYLCASSIVAGVQSYNEQFFGPGTRLTVL.

The chain carries TRBV6-1 and TRBJ1-5, with 10 bases matching TRBD1. Trimming cost V 4 bases and J 0 bases; bases outside gene matches: 3. The CDR3 consists of 16 residues. The germline V gene has CDR1 MNHNS and CDR2 SASEGT. CDR3 coding DNA: TGTGCCAGCAGTGGGGGACAGGGGCATAGCAATCAGCCCCAGCATTTT. This sequence encodes CASSGGQGHSNQPQHF.

V and J are TRBV2 and TRBJ2-2, with a possible D match to TRBD2 (5 bases). The CDR3 extends over 15 amino acids. Between the trimmed V and J ends, which lost 4 bases and 0 bases, there was a span of 9 bases. Germline CDR1 reads SNHLY; CDR2 reads FYNNEI. CDR3 nucleotide sequence: TGTGCCAGCAGTGGAGGGAATACGAACACCGGGGAGCTGTTTTTT. It translates to CASSGGNTNTGELFF.

The CDR3 spells CASSRALSAQETQYF. The CDR3 region has the DNA TGCGCCAGCAGCCGCGCCCTTAGCGCCCAAGAGACCCAGTACTTC. J is TRBJ2-5 and V is TRBV5-1, with D perhaps TRBD2 (5 bases). This CDR3 is built from 15 residues. Trimming stripped 4 bases from V and 1 base from J, with 14 bases between. Germline loops: CDR1 SGHRS, CDR2 YFSETQ.

The CDR3 loop reads CASSIRGRANTEAFF. As DNA, the CDR3 is TGTGCCAGCAGCATCAGGGGGAGGGCGAACACTGAAGCTTTCTTT. V gene TRBV11-1 combines with J gene TRBJ1-1; 7 bases line up with TRBD1. In germline, CDR1 is SGHAT, CDR2 FQDESV (reference sequence). The ends lost 5 bases at V and 1 base at J; junction bases unmatched: 7. The CDR3 sequence is 15 residues long.